This T cell receptor (beta chain) was identified in a study of CD8 T cells in Susac syndrome. The CDR3 runs to 13 residues. V lost 3 bases and J lost 2, with 7 bases in between. In germline, CDR1 is SGHTA, CDR2 FQGTGA. Reverse transcription of roughly 0.5 to 1 ug RNA was performed with random hexamers. Using its own MiXCR run on the immunoSEQ multiplex PCR reads, TCRdb lists one record per CDR3 protein. This sample has 120,000 to 150,000 distinct CDR3 sequences, with roughly 95% found just once. Sequences were obtained from CD4+ T cells from PBMCs. The clonotype comes from a human donor with Susac syndrome. The chain links TRBV7-3 to TRBJ2-5; D is uncertain. CDR3: CASSFSLQETQYF. The CDR3 DNA reads TGTGCCAGCAGCTTTAGTCTACAAGAGACCCAGTACTTC.